The 3 T cell receptor beta chains below all came from one sample that was sequenced in a study of blood T cell repertoires in COVID-19. Sequencing was performed with immunoSEQ multiplex PCR; in TCRdb, only in-frame clones are kept and a portion is missing. This table has 170,000 or so clones, 90% appearing once. Sequencing was done on a sample of peripheral blood. Receptor source: a man in his forties or fifties with acute or convalescent COVID-19.

The chain recombines TRBV10-3 with TRBJ2-1; D gene unclear. CDR3 length: 12 amino acids. CDR1 and CDR2 from the germline V gene are ENHRY and SYGVKD. V was shortened by 4 bases and J by 7 bases, with 8 bases between the two germline ends. As DNA, the CDR3 is TGTGCCATCAGTGCTCAGAAAAATGAGCAGTTCTTC. Translation: CAISAQKNEQFF.

The chain couples TRBV6-6 to TRBJ1-1, with 8 bases fitting TRBD1. This CDR3 contains 15 residues. Trimming took 4 bases from V and 4 from J; bases not matched to a gene: 8. CDR1 is MNHNY and CDR2 is SVGAGI in the germline V gene (reference sequence). The CDR3 DNA sequence: TGTGCCAGCAGTTTCCAAGGCACAGGGGGCACTGAAGCTTTCTTT. Translation gives CASSFQGTGGTEAFF.

The CDR3 loop reads CASSLRVSPRGYTF. The CDR3, as DNA: TGTGCCAGCAGTCTACGTGTTTCGCCACGCGGCTACACCTTC. The chain combines TRBV28 with TRBJ1-2; D ambiguous. The CDR3 is 14 residues long. CDR1 MDHEN and CDR2 SYDVKM come from the germline V gene. Trimming left V 5 bases short and J 8 bases short, with 18 bases between.